This T cell receptor (beta chain) was captured by sequencing in a study of cytomegalovirus exposure and HLA in healthy donors. Findings and caveats of the study: A later analysis reportedly found fewer N-insertions in an Asian-associated ancestry cluster than the approximately 670-donor mean.

This clone was counted only a few times. Its antigen is currently unknown. With 1 base clipped from V and 4 bases from J, the junction kept 1 base outside the gene matches. The CDR3 runs 14 residues. The germline V gene encodes CDR1 LNHNV and CDR2 YYDKDF (reference sequence). The PCR employed 60 Vbeta primers together with 13 Jbeta primers. Per the authors' pipeline: In a later analysis, around 11 million of 65 million to 90 million unique beta chains occurred in at least two donors. Some clones are missing from TCRdb's copy, which holds only in-frame ones; the method was immunoSEQ multiplex PCR. That table gives V, J and clone size, and the DNA gave D and trimming. The sample includes some 90,000 clones, 55% to 70% of them seen just once.

This chain joins TRBV15 and TRBJ2-7, with TRBD1 matching 10 bases. The source of this sequence is a boy between 10 and 17 years old in good health and CMV-seropositive. The sample was PBMCs. The CDR3 nucleotides are TGTGCCACCAGCAGAGCGGGACAGGGGTACGAGCAGTACTTC. It translates to CATSRAGQGYEQYF.